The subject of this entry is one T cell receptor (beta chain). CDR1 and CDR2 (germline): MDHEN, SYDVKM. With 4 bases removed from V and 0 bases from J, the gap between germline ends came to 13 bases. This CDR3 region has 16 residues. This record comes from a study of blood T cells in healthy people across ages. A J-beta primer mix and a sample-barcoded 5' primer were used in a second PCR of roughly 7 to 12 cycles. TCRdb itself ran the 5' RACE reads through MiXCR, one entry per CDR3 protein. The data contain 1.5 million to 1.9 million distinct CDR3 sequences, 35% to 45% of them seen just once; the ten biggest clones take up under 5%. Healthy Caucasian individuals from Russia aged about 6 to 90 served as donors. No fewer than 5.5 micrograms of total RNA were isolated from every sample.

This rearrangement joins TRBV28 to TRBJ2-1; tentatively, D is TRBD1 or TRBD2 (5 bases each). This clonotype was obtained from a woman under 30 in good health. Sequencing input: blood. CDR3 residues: CASSSLKGSSYNEQFF. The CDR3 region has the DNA TGTGCCAGCAGTTCCCTCAAGGGGAGCTCCTACAATGAGCAGTTCTTC. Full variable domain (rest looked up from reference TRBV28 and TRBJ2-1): DVKVTQSSRYLVKRTGEKVFLECVQDMDHENMFWYRQDPGLGLRLIYFSYDVKMKEKGDIPEGYSVSREKKERFSLILESASTNQTSMYLCASSSLKGSSYNEQFFGPGTRLTVL.